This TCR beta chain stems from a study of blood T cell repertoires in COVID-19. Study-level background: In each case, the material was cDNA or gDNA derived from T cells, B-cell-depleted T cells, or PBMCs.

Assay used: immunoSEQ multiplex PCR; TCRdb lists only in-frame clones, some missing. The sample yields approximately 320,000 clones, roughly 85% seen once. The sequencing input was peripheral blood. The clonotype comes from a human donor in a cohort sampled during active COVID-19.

DNA for the CDR3: TGTGCCATCAGTGAATCGGGGGGTAGCGCCGGGGAGCTGTTTTTT. Amino acid sequence: CAISESGGSAGELFF. The chain has TRBV10-3 and TRBJ2-2; TRBD2 agrees at 7 bases. Germline V CDR1 and CDR2: ENHRY, SYGVKD. J gave up 6 bases and V 3 bases, and 7 bases lay outside the gene matches. The CDR3 runs 15 residues.